Following are 17 T cell receptor beta chains from one sample sequenced in a study of shared clonotypes between healthy human individuals. Assay used: immunoSEQ multiplex PCR; TCRdb lists only in-frame clones, some missing. The sample lists 2 million to 2.5 million clones; just over 90% were seen once. Naive CD8 cells were CD45RO-negative, positively selected for CCR7, excluding terminally differentiated effector memory CD45RA+ cells. The sample comprised naive CD8+ T cells from PBMCs. The receptors were gathered from a man aged 18 to 29 in good health. Some clones in this sample may be carry-over from other donors' samples.

The chain uses TRBV5-1 and TRBJ2-7; 10 bases map to TRBD1. The CDR3 totals 16 residues. From germline, CDR1 is SGHRS and CDR2 YFSETQ. Trimming took 0 bases from V and 4 from J; bases not matched to a gene: 7. The CDR3 loop reads CASSLGQGAVGYEQYF. CDR3 sequence (DNA): TGCGCCAGCAGCTTGGGACAGGGGGCGGTTGGTTACGAGCAGTACTTC.

This clone has only one observation. The chain uses TRBV28 and TRBJ1-4; D unresolved. Germline CDR1 reads MDHEN; CDR2 reads SYDVKM. Trimming removed 3 bases from V and 0 bases from J, with 14 bases in between. The CDR3 spans 17 residues. The CDR3 DNA reads as TGTGCCAGCAGTTTTCTGCTGGCCGATGCAACTAATGAAAAACTGTTTTTT. Encoded protein: CASSFLLADATNEKLFF.

The chain has TRBV14 and TRBJ2-7; D is possibly TRBD1 (6 bases). V lost 4 bases, J lost 6 bases, and 25 bases lay in between. The CDR3 spans 17 residues. Per the germline V gene, CDR1 is SGHDN and CDR2 is FVKESK. CDR3 loop: CASSRYSSRRQAGEQYF. The CDR3 DNA follows: TGTGCCAGCAGCCGTTATTCCTCGCGCCGACAGGCGGGCGAGCAGTACTTC.

This chain uses TRBV5-1 with TRBJ2-7, with a weak D call TRBD2 (5 bases). The V and J ends lost 4 bases and 6 bases respectively, with 14 bases between them. The length of the CDR3 is 13 residues. Germline V lookup: CDR1 SGHRS, CDR2 YFSETQ. The CDR3 bases are TGCGCCAGCAGCCCGGAGTCGGGATCCGAGCAGTACTTC. It yields the protein CASSPESGSEQYF. Variable domain in full (rest from reference TRBV5-1 and TRBJ2-7): KAGVTQTPRYLIKTRGQQVTLSCSPISGHRSVSWYQQTPGQGLQFLFEYFSETQRNKGNFPGRFSGRQFSNSRSEMNVSTLELGDSALYLCASSPESGSEQYFGPGTRLTVT.

The rearrangement links TRBV28 to TRBJ2-2; D is ambiguous. The CDR3 is made up of 17 amino acids. Germline loops: CDR1 MDHEN, CDR2 SYDVKM. The ends were cut back, 2 bases at V and 1 base at J, with 14 bases in the middle. The CDR3 sequence: CASSLPITVGNTGELFF. As DNA, the CDR3 is TGTGCCAGCAGTTTACCCATAACTGTGGGGAACACCGGGGAGCTGTTTTTT.

The V and J genes are TRBV7-9 and TRBJ2-7; D remains unclear. Trimming took 10 bases from V and 2 from J, leaving 9 bases between them. This CDR3 spans 11 amino acids. CDR1 SEHNR and CDR2 FQNEAQ come from the germline V gene (reference sequence). Here the CDR3 reads CATKRAYEQYF. The CDR3 bases are TGTGCCACTAAGAGAGCCTACGAGCAGTACTTC.

The chain combines TRBV11-2 with TRBJ2-7, with D unclear. V lost 4 bases, J lost 0 bases, and 19 bases lay in between. The CDR3 loop spans 17 amino acids. CDR1 is SGHAT and CDR2 is FQNNGV in the germline V gene. DNA of the CDR3: TGTGCCAGCAGCTCCGCTGGTACGTCGGCTAGCTCCTACGAGCAGTACTTC. This codes for CASSSAGTSASSYEQYF.

About this clone itself: Other DNA variants within this sample encode the same CDR3. This rearrangement joins TRBV5-4 to TRBJ1-2, with D unresolved. Germline values: CDR1 SGHNT, CDR2 YYREEE (reference sequence). The V end lost 0 bases, the J end lost 3 bases, and 6 bases lay between the germline ends. This CDR3 has 13 residues. For the CDR3, the DNA is TGTGCCAGCAGCTTGGCCGGGGACTATGGCTACACCTTC. This encodes CASSLAGDYGYTF.

V usage is TRBV28 and J usage is TRBJ2-6, with 9 bases that match TRBD1. The junction had 7 bases not matched to a gene; V was cut back by 6 bases and J by 4 bases. This CDR3 has 16 residues. CDR1 and CDR2 (germline): MDHEN, SYDVKM. CDR3 sequence: CASRRDREAGANVLTF. The CDR3 region has the DNA TGTGCCAGCAGACGGGACAGGGAAGCCGGGGCCAACGTCCTGACTTTC.

The J gene is TRBJ1-4, the V gene TRBV7-2; 7 nucleotides line up with TRBD1. The CDR3 runs to 13 residues. From germline, CDR1 is SGHTA and CDR2 FQGNSA. Trimming removed 5 bases from V and 5 bases from J; junction bases left unmatched: 2. For the CDR3, the DNA is TGTGCCAGCAGCAGCAGGGGGAATGAAAAACTGTTTTTT. Its protein is CASSSRGNEKLFF. The full variable domain, in which reference TRBV7-2 and TRBJ1-4 provide the parts outside the CDR3, is GAGVSQSPSNKVTEKGKDVELRCDPISGHTALYWYRQSLGQGLEFLIYFQGNSAPDKSGLPSDRFSAERTGGSVSTLTIQRTQQEDSAVYLCASSSRGNEKLFFGSGTQLSVL.

The sample holds one count of this clone. The chain couples TRBV14 to TRBJ2-7, with 11 bases lining up with TRBD2. J lost 6 bases, V lost 5 bases, and 6 bases had no gene match. The CDR3 is 14 amino acids. CDR1 and CDR2 from the germline V gene are SGHDN and FVKESK. CDR3 sequence: CASSYSGRASEQYF. The CDR3 DNA follows: TGTGCCAGCAGCTATAGCGGGAGGGCTTCCGAGCAGTACTTC.

This chain connects TRBV14 to TRBJ2-3, with 10 bases that match TRBD2. V trimming: 4 bases; J trimming: 2 bases; junction bases outside the gene matches: 6. This CDR3 spans 16 amino acids. Germline V gene data show CDR1 as SGHDN and CDR2 as FVKESK. The chain's CDR3 is CASSLLAGGSTDTQYF. In nucleotides, the CDR3 is TGTGCCAGCAGCCTGTTAGCGGGAGGATCCACAGATACGCAGTATTTT.

The chain links TRBV4-3 to TRBJ2-1; TRBD2 agrees at 8 bases. The ends lost 6 bases at V and 3 bases at J; junction bases unmatched: 10. The CDR3 extends over 16 amino acids. Germline CDR1 LGHNA, CDR2 YSLEER. CDR3 bases: TGCGCCAGCAGGCGTGGTCGGGAGGGAGTCTACAATGAGCAGTTCTTC. Residues: CASRRGREGVYNEQFF.

J is TRBJ2-7 and V is TRBV27; 7 positions match TRBD2. Germline V CDR1 and CDR2: MNHEY, SMNVEV (reference sequence). The CDR3 covers 14 residues. V lost 7 bases, J lost 4 bases, and 10 bases stayed unmatched. In DNA form, the CDR3 reads TGTGCCAGCACCACGCCGGGACTACCGTACGAGCAGTACTTC. It yields the protein CASTTPGLPYEQYF.

V and J are TRBV29-1 and TRBJ2-7; D is ambiguous. The germline gives CDR1 SQVTM, CDR2 ANQGSEA. V lost 1 base and J 0 bases, leaving 13 bases between the germline ends. The CDR3 extends over 15 amino acids. The CDR3 here is CSVEGRASSSYEQYF. Here the CDR3 DNA reads TGCAGCGTTGAAGGAAGGGCTTCGAGCTCCTACGAGCAGTACTTC.

The chain combines TRBV9 with TRBJ2-3, with D possibly being TRBD2 (5 bases). Germline V CDR1 and CDR2: SGDLS, YYNGEE. Trimming took off 4 bases at V and 8 bases at J, with 20 bases between the two ends. The CDR3 consists of 15 residues. CDR3 sequence: CASSIRGEAGGTQYF. In nucleotides, the CDR3 is TGTGCCAGCAGCATCCGCGGCGAGGCGGGTGGTACGCAGTATTTT.

Details on this clone: Germline is not matched at one junction end, which may reflect a read error. V and J are TRBV7-6 and TRBJ2-5; 9 nucleotides line up with TRBD2. This CDR3 has 13 amino acids. Per the germline V gene, CDR1 is SGHVS and CDR2 is FNYEAQ. CDR3 sequence reads: CASSLIAGEAQYF. For the CDR3, the DNA is TGTGCCAGCAGCTTAATAGCGGGAGAGGCCCAGTACTTC.